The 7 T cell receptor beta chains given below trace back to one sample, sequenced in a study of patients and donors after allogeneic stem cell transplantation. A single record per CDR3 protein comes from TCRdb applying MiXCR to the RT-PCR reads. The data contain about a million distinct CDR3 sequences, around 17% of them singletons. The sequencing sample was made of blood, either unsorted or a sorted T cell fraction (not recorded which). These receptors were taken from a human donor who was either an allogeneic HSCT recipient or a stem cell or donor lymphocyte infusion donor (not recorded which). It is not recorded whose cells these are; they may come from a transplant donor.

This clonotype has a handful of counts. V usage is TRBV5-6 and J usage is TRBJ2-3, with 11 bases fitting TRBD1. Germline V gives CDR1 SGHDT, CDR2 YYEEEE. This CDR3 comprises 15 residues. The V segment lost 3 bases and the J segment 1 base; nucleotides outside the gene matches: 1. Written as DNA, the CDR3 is TGTGCCAGCAGCTGGGACAGGGGGGGCACAGATACGCAGTATTTT. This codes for CASSWDRGGTDTQYF. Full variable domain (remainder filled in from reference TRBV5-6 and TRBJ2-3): DAGVTQSPTHLIKTRGQQVTLRCSPKSGHDTVSWYQQALGQGPQFIFQYYEEEERQRGNFPDRFSGHQFPNYSSELNVNALLLGDSALYLCASSWDRGGTDTQYFGPGTRLTVL.

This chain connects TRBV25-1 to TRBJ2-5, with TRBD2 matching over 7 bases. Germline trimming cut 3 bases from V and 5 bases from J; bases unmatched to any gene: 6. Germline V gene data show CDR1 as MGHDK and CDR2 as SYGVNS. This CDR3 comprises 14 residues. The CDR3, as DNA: TGTGCCAGCAGTGAGCGACTAGCCGGGGAGACCCAGTACTTC. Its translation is CASSERLAGETQYF.

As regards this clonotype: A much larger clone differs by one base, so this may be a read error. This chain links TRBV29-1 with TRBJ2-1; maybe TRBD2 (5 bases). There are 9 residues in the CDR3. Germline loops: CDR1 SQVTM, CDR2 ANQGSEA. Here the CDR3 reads CSGGVGEIF. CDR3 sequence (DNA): TGCAGCGGGGGAGTGGGCGAGATCTTC.

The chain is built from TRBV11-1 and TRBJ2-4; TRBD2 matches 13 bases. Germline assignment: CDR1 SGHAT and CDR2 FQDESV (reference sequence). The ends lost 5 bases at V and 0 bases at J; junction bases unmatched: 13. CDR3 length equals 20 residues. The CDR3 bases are TGTGCCAGCAGCATCAAACCGGGACTAGCGGGACATCTAGCCAAAAACATTCAGTACTTC. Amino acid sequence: CASSIKPGLAGHLAKNIQYF.

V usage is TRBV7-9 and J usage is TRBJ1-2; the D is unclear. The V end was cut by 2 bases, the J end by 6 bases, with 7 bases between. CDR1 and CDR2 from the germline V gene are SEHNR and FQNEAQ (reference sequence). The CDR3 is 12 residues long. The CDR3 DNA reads TGTGCCAGCAGCTTATTTGTGGATGGCTACACCTTC. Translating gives CASSLFVDGYTF.

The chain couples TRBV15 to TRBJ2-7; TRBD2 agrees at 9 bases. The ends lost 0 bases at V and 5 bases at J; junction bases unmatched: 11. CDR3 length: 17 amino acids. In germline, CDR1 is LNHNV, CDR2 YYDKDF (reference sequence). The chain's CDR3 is CATSRDMGREGPHEQYF. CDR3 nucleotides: TGTGCCACCAGCAGAGATATGGGGCGGGAGGGCCCCCACGAGCAGTACTTC.

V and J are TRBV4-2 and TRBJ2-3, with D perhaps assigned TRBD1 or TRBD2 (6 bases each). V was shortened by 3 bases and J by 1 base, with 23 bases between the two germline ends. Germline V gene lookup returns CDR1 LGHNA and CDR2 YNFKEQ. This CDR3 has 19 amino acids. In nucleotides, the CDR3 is TGTGCCAGCAGCCACGACCCCGAGGGGGGCCGAGGTGGCACAGATACGCAGTATTTT. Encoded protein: CASSHDPEGGRGGTDTQYF.